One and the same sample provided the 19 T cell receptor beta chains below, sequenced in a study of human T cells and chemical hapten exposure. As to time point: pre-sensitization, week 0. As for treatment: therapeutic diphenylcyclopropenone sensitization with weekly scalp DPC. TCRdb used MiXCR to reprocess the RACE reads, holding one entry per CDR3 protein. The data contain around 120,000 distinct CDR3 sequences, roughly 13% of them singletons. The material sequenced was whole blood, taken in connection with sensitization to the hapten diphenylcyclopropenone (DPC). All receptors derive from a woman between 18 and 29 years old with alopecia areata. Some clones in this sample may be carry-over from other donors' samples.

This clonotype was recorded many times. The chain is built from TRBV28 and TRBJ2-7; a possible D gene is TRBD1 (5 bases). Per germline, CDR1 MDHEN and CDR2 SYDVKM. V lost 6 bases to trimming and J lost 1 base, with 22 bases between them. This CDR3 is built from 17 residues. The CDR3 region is CASSSFASWGRSYEQYF. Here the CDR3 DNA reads TGTGCCAGCAGCTCATTCGCCTCGTGGGGCAGATCCTACGAGCAGTACTTC.

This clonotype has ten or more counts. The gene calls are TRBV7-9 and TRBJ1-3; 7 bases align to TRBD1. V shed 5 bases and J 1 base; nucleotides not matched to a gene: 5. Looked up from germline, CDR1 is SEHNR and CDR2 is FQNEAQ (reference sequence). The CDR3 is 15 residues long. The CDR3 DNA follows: TGTGCCAGCAGCCCGACAGGGTATTCTGGAAACACCATATATTTT. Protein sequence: CASSPTGYSGNTIYF.

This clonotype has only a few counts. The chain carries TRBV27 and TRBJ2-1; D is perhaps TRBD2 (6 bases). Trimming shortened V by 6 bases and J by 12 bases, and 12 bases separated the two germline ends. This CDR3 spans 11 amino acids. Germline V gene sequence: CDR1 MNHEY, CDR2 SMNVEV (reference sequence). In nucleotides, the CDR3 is TGTGCCAGCAGCTGGGGGGTAGCGCAGTTCTTC. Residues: CASSWGVAQFF.

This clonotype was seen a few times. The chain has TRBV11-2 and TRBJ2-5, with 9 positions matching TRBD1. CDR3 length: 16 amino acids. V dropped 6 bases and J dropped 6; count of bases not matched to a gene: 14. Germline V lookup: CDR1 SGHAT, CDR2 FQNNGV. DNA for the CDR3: TGTGCCAGCAGTCCTAACCCGACAGGGGGGCGAAAGACCCAGTACTTC. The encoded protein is CASSPNPTGGRKTQYF.

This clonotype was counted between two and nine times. CDR3 sequence reads: CASSRHRDSNQPQHF. The CDR3 DNA reads TGTGCCAGCAGTCGACACCGGGATAGCAATCAGCCCCAGCATTTT. The genes are TRBV27 and TRBJ1-5; D is unresolved. Germline V gene data show CDR1 as MNHEY and CDR2 as SMNVEV (reference sequence). CDR3 length: 15 amino acids. Between the trimmed V and J ends, which lost 5 bases and 0 bases, there was a span of 11 bases.

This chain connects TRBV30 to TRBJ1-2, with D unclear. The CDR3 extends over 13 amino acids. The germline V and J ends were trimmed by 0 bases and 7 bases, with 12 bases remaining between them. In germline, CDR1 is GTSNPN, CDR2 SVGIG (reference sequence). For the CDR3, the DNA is TGTGCCTGGAGTGTAGGAGGTCTCGGTGGCTACACCTTC. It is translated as CAWSVGGLGGYTF.

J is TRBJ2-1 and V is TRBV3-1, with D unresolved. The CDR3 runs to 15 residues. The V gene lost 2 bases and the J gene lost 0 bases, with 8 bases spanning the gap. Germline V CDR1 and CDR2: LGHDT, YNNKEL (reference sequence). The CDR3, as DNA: TGTGCCAGCAGCCAAAACCCTAGCTCCTACAATGAGCAGTTCTTC. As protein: CASSQNPSSYNEQFF.

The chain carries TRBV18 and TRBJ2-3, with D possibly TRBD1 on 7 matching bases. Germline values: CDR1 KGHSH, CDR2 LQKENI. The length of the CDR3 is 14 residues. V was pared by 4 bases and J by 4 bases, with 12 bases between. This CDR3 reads CASSRQGGPDTQYF. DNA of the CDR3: TGTGCCAGCTCACGCCAGGGGGGCCCAGATACGCAGTATTTT. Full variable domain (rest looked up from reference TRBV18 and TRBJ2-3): NAGVMQNPRHLVRRRGQEARLRCSPMKGHSHVYWYRQLPEEGLKFMVYLQKENIIDESGMPKERFSAEFPKEGPSILRIQQVVRGDSAAYFCASSRQGGPDTQYFGPGTRLTVL.

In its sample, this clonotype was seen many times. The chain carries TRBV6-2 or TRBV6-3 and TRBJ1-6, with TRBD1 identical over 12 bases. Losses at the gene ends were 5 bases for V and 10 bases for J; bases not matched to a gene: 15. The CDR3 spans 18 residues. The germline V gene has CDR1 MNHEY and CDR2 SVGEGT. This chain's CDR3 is CASSKTGTGGAGKSPLHF. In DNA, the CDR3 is TGTGCCAGCAGTAAAACCGGGACAGGGGGCGCCGGGAAATCACCCCTCCACTTT.

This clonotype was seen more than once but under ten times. CDR3 DNA: TGCGCCAGCAGCCAACCCTTCAGGGGAGCCAACACTGAAGCTTTCTTT. As protein: CASSQPFRGANTEAFF. The chain links TRBV4-1 to TRBJ1-1; D might be TRBD1 (6 bases). Germline-derived CDR1 and CDR2 are MGHRA and YSYEKL. V was pared by 2 bases and J by 2 bases, with 15 bases between. This CDR3 comprises 16 residues.

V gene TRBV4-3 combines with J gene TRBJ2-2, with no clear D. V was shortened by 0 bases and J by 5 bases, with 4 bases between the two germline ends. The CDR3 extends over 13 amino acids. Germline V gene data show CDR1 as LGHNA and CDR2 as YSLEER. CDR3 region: CASSQDLTGELFF. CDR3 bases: TGCGCCAGCAGCCAAGATTTAACCGGGGAGCTGTTTTTT.

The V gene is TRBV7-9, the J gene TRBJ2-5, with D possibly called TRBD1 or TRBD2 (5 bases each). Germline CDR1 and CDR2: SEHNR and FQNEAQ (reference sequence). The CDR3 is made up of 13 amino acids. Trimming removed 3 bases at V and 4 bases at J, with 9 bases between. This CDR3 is CASSLVGPETQYF. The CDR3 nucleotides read TGTGCCAGCAGCTTGGTGGGACCAGAGACCCAGTACTTC.

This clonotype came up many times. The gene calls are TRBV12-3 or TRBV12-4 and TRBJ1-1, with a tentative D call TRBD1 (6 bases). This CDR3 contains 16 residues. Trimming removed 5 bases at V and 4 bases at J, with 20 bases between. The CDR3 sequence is CASSRLTGAAGTEAFF. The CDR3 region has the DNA TGTGCCAGCAGTCGACTGACAGGCGCCGCGGGCACTGAAGCTTTCTTT.

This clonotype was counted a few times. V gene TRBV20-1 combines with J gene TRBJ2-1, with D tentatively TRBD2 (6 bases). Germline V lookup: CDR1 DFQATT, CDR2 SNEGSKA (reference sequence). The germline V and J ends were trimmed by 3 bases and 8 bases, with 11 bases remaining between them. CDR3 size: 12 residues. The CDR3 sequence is CSASGGRHEQFF. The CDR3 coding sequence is TGCAGTGCTAGCGGGGGTCGCCATGAGCAGTTCTTC.

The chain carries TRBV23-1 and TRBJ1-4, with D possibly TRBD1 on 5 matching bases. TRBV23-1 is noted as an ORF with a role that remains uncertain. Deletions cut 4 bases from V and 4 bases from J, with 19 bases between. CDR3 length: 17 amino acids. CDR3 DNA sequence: TGCGCCAGCAGTCGCCCGGAGGTTGGGGGGGTTAATGAAAAACTGTTTTTT. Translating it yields CASSRPEVGGVNEKLFF.

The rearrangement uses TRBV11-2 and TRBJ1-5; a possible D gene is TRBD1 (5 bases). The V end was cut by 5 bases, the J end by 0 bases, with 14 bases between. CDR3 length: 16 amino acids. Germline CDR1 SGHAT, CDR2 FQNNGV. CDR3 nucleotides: TGTGCCAGCAGCCCGGGAGGGGTCAATAGCAATCAGCCCCAGCATTTT. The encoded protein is CASSPGGVNSNQPQHF.

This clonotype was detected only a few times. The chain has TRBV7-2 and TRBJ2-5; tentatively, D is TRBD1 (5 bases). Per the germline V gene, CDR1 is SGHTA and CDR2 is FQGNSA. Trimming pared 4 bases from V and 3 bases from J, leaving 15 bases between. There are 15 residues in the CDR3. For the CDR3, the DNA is TGTGCCAGCAGCTCGATTAAAGACAGTAAAGAGACCCAGTACTTC. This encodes CASSSIKDSKETQYF.

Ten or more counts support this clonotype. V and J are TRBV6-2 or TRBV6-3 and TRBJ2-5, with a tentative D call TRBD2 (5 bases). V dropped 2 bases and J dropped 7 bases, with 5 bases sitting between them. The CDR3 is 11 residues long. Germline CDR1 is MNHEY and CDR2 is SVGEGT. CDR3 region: CASSYGGTQYF. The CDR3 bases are TGTGCCAGCAGTTACGGAGGGACCCAGTACTTC.

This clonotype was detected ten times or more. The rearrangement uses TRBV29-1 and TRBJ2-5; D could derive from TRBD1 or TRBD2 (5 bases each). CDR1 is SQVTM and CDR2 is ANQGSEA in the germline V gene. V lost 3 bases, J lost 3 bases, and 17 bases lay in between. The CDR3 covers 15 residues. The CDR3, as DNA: TGCAGCGTTGACCCAGGGACGGTAGCTAAAGAGACCCAGTACTTC. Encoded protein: CSVDPGTVAKETQYF.